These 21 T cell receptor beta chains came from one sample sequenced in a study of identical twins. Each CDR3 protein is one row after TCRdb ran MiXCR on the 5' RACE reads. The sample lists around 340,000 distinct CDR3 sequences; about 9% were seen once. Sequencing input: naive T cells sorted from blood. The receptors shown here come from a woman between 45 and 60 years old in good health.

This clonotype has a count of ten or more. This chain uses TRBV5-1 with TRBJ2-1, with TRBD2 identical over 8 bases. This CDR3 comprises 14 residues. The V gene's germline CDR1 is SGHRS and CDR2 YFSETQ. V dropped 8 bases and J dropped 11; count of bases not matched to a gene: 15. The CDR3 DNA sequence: TGCGCCAGTAGGAAAGCGGGAGCAAGGAATAAGCAGTTCTTC. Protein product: CASRKAGARNKQFF.

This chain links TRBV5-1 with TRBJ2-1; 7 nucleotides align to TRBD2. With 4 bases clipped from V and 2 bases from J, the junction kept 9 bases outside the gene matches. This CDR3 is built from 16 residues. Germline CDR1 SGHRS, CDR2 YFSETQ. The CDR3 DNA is TGCGCCAGCAGCCCGGAGGGGCTAGCGGCCTACAATGAGCAGTTCTTC. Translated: CASSPEGLAAYNEQFF.

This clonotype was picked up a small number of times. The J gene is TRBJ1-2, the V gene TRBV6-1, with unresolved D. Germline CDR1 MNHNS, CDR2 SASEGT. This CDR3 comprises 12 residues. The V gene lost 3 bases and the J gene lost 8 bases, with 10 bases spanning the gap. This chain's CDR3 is CASSEGWSGYTF. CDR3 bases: TGTGCCAGCAGTGAGGGATGGAGCGGCTACACCTTC.

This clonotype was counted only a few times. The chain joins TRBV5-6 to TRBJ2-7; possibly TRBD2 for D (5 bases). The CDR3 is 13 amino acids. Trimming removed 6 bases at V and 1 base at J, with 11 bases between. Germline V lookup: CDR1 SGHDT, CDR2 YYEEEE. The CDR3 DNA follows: TGTGCCAGCACCGAGGGTCCGTCCTACGAGCAGTACGTC. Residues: CASTEGPSYEQYV.

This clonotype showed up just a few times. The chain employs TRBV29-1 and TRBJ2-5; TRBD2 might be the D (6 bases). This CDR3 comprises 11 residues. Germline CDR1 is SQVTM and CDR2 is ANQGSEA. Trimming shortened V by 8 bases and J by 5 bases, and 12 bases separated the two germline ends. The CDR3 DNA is TGCAGCCTCAGGGCGGGGGAGACCCAGTACTTC. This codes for CSLRAGETQYF.

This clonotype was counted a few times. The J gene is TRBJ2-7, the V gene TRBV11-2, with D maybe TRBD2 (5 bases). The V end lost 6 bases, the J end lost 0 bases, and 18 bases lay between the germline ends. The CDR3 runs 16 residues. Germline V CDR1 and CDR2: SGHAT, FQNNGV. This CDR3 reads CASSSVQRKNSYEQYF. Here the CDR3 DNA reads TGTGCCAGCAGTTCTGTACAGCGGAAAAACTCCTACGAGCAGTACTTC.

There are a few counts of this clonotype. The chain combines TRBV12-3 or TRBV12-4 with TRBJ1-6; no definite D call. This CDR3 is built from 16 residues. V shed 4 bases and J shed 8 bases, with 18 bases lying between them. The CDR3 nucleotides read TGTGCCAGCAGTTCCCCCTCTCGGCAGGACTATTCACCCCTCCACTTT. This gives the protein CASSSPSRQDYSPLHF.

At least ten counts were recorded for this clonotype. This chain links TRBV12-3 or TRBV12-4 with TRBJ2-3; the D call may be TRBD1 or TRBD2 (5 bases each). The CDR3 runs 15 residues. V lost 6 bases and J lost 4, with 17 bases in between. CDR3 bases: TGTGCCAGCAGCAGTCCCAAGAGGGGTGCAGATACGCAGTATTTT. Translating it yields CASSSPKRGADTQYF.

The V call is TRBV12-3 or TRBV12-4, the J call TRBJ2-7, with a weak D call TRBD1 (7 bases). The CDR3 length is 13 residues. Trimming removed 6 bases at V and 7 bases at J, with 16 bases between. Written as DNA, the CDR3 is TGTGCCAGCAGCCCATTTCAGGGGGGAGAGCAGTACGTC. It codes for CASSPFQGGEQYV.

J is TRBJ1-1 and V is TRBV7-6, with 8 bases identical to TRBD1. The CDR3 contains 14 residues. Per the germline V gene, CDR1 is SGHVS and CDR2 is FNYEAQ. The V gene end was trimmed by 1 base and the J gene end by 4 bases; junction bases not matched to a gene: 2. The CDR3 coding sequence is TGTGCCAGCAGCTTAGACAGGGGGGCCACTGAAGCTTTCTTT. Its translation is CASSLDRGATEAFF.

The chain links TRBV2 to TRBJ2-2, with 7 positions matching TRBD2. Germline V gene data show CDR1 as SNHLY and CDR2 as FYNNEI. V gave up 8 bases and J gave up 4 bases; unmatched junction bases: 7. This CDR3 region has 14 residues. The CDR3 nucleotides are TGTGCCAGCGGGGGGGAGTGGGTCACCGGGGAGCTGTTTTTT. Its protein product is CASGGEWVTGELFF.

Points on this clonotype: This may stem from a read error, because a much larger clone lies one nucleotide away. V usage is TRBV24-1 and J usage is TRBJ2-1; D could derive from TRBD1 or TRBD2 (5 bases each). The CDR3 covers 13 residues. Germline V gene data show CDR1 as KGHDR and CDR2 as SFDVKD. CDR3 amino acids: CASSDGARSEQFF. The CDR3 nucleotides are TGTGCCTCCAGTGACGGGGCGCGGAGTGAGCAGTTCTTC.

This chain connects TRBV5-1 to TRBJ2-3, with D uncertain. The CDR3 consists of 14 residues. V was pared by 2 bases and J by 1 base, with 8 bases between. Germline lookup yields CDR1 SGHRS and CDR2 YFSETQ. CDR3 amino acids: CASSFELRTDTQYF. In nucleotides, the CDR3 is TGCGCCAGCAGCTTCGAACTACGCACAGATACGCAGTATTTT.

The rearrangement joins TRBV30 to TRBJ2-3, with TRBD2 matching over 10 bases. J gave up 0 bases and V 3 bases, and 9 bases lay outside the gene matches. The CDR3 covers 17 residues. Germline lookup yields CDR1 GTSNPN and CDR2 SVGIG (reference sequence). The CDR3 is CAWRTGRTSGSTDTQYF. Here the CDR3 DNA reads TGTGCCTGGAGGACCGGACGGACTAGCGGCAGCACAGATACGCAGTATTTT.

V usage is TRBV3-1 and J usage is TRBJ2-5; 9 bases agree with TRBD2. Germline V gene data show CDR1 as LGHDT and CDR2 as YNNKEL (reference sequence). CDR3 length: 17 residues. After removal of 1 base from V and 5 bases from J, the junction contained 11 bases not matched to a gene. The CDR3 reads CASSQAGREGPNETQYF. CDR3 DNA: TGTGCCAGCAGCCAAGCAGGGCGGGAGGGCCCCAACGAGACCCAGTACTTC.

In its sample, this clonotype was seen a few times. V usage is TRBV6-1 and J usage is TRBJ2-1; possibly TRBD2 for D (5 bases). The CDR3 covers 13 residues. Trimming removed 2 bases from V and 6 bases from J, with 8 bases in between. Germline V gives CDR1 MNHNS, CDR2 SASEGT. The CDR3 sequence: CASSEPAGNEQFF. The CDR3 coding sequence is TGTGCCAGCAGTGAACCGGCGGGCAATGAGCAGTTCTTC.

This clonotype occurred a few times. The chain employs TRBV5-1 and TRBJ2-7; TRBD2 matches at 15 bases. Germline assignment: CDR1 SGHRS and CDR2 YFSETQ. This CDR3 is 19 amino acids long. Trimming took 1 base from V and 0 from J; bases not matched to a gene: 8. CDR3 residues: CASSLLAGLAGGTSYEQYF. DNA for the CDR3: TGCGCCAGCAGCTTGTTAGCGGGACTAGCGGGAGGAACCTCCTACGAGCAGTACTTC.

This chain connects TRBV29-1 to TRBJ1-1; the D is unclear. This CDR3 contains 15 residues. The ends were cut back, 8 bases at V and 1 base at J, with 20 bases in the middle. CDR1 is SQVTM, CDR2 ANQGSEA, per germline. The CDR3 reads CSLSGEERKNTEAFF. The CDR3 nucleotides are TGCAGCCTCTCGGGCGAGGAGCGGAAGAACACTGAAGCTTTCTTT.

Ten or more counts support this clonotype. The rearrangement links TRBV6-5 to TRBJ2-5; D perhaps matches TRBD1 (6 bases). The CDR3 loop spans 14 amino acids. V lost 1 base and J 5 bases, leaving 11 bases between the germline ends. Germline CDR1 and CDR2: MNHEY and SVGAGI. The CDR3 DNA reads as TGTGCCAGCAGTTACTTCGGGACACAGGAGACCCAGTACTTC. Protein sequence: CASSYFGTQETQYF.

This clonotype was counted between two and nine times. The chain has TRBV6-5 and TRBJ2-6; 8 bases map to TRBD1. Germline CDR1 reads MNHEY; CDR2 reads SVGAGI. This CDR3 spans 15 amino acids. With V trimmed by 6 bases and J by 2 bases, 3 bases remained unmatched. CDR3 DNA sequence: TGTGCCAGCAGACAGGGGGTTCCTGGGGCCAACGTCCTGACTTTC. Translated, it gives CASRQGVPGANVLTF.

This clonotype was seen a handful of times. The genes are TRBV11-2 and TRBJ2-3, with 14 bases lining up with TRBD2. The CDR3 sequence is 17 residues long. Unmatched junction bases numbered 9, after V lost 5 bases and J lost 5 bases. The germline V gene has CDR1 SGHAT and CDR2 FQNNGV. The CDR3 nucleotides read TGTGCCAGCAGCCGGGGACTAGCGGGAGCCCTGGGAGATACGCAGTATTTT. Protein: CASSRGLAGALGDTQYF.